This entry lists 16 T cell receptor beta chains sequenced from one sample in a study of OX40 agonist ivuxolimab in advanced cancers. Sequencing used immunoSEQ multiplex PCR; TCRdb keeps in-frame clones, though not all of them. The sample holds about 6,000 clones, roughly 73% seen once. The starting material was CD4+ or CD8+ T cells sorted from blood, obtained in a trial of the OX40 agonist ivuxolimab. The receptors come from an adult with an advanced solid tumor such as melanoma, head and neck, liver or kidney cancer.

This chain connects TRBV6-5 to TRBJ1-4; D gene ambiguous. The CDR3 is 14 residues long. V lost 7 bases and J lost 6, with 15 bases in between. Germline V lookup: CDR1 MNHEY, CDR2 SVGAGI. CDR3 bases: TGTGCCAGCACCCGTTCGGGAAGCTATGAAAAACTGTTTTTT. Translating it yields CASTRSGSYEKLFF.

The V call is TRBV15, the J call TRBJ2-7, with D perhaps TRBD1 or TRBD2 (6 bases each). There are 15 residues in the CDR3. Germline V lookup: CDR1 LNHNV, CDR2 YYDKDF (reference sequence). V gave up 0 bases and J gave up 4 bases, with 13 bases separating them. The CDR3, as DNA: TGTGCCACCAGCAGAGATTTAGGGGGGCAATACGAGCAGTACTTC. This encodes CATSRDLGGQYEQYF.

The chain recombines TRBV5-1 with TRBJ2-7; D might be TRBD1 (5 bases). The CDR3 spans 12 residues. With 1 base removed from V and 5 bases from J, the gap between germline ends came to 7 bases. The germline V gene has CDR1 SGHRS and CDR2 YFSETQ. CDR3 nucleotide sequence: TGCGCCAGCAGCTTGTCCAGGGACGAGCAGTACTTC. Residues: CASSLSRDEQYF.

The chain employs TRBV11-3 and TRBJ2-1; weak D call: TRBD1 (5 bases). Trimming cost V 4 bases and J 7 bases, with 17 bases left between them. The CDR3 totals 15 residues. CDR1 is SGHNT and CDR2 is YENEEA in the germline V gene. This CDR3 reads CASSSQTALRNEQFF. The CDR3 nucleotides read TGTGCCAGCAGCTCCCAGACAGCCCTAAGGAATGAGCAGTTCTTC.

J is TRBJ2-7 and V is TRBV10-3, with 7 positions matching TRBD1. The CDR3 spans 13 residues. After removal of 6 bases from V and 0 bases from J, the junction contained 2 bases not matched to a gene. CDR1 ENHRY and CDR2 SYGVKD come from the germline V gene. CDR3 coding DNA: TGTGCCATCAGAGGGGACAGCTCCTACGAGCAGTACTTC. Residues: CAIRGDSSYEQYF.

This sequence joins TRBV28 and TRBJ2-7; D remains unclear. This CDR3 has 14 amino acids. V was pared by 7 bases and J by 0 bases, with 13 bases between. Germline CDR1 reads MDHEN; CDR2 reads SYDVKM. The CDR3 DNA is TGTGCCAGCAAAGAACGGCCGCACTCCTACGAGCAGTACTTC. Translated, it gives CASKERPHSYEQYF.

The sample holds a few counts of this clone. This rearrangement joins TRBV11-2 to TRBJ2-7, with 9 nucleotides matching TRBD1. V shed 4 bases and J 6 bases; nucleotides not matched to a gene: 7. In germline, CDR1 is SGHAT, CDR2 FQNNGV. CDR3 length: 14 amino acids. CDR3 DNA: TGTGCCAGCAGCTGGAGACAGGGGGATACCGAGCAGTACTTC. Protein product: CASSWRQGDTEQYF. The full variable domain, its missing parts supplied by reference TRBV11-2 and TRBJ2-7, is EAGVAQSPRYKIIEKRQSVAFWCNPISGHATLYWYQQILGQGPKLLIQFQNNGVVDDSQLPKDRFSAERLKGVDSTLKIQPAKLEDSAVYLCASSWRQGDTEQYFGPGTRLTVT.

CDR3 protein: CASRTGGSSSQPQHF. Here the CDR3 DNA reads TGCGCCAGCAGGACGGGGGGGTCTTCTTCTCAGCCCCAGCATTTT. The rearrangement joins TRBV10-2 to TRBJ1-5, with D tentatively TRBD1 (5 bases). This CDR3 is 15 amino acids long. V lost 6 bases, J lost 6 bases, and 18 bases lay in between. Per germline, CDR1 WSHSY and CDR2 SAAADI.

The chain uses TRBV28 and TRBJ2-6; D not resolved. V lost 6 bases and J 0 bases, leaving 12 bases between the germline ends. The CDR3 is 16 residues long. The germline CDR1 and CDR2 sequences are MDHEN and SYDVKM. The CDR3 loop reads CASRPLGGSGANVLTF. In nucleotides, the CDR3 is TGTGCCAGCAGACCTTTGGGTGGCTCTGGGGCCAACGTCCTGACTTTC.

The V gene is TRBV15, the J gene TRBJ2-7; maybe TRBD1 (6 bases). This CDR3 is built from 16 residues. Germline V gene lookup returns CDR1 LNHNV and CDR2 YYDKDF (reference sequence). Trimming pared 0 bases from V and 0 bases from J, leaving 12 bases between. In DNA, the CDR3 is TGTGCCACCAGCAGAGATTCGGCAGGGGCCTCCTACGAGCAGTACTTC. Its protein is CATSRDSAGASYEQYF.

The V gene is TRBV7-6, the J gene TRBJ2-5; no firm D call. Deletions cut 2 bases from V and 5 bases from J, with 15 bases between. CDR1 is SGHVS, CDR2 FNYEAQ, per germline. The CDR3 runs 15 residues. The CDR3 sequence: CASSLKSSGMETQYF. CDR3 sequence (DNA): TGTGCCAGCAGCTTAAAATCGAGTGGTATGGAGACCCAGTACTTC.

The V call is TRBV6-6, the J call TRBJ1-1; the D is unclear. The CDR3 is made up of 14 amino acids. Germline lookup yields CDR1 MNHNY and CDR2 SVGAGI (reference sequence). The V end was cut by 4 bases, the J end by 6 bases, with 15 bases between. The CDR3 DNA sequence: TGTGCCAGCAGTTCAATCAGGACTAGTGCTGAAGCTTTCTTT. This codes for CASSSIRTSAEAFF.

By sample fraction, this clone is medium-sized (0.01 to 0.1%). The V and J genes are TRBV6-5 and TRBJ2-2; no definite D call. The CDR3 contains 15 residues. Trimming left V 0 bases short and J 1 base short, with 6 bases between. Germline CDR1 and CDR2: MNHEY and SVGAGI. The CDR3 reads CASSYSAENTGELFF. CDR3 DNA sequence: TGTGCCAGCAGTTACTCGGCAGAGAACACCGGGGAGCTGTTTTTT.

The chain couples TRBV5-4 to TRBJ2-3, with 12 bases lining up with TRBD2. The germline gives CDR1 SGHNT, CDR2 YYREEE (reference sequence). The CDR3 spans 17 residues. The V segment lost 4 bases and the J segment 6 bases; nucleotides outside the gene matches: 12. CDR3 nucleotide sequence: TGTGCCAGCAGCCCGGTGGCGACTAGCGGGAGTGGTGATACGCAGTATTTT. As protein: CASSPVATSGSGDTQYF.

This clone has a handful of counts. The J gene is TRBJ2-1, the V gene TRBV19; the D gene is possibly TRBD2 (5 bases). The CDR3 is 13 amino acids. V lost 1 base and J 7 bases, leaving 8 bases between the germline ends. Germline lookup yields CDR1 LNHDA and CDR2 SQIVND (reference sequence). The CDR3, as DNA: TGTGCCAGTAGTATAGCCACGGGGAATGAGCAGTTCTTC. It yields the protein CASSIATGNEQFF.

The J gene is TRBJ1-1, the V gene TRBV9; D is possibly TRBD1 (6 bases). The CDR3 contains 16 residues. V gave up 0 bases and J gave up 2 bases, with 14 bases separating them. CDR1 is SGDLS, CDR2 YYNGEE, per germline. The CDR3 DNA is TGTGCCAGCAGCGTAGCCGCCGGACAGATCAACACTGAAGCTTTCTTT. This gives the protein CASSVAAGQINTEAFF.